The 26 T cell receptor beta chains given below trace back to one sample, sequenced in a study of response to subunit inactivated influenza vaccine. TCRdb passed the RT-PCR reads through MiXCR, listing each CDR3 protein once. The data contain under 800,000 distinct CDR3 sequences, around 14% of them singletons. The sequenced sample was PBMCs from blood, obtained 14 to 15 days before vaccination. Source of these receptors: a middle-aged man who received an inactivated influenza vaccine.

This chain uses TRBV18 with TRBJ2-1; D tentatively fits TRBD1 or TRBD2 (5 bases each). This CDR3 region has 13 residues. Germline lookup yields CDR1 KGHSH and CDR2 LQKENI. V was trimmed by 2 bases and J by 9 bases, leaving 11 bases between them. This chain's CDR3 is CASSPRDVGEQFF. CDR3 DNA: TGTGCCAGCTCACCAAGGGACGTAGGTGAGCAGTTCTTC.

The genes are TRBV11-2 and TRBJ2-3; a weak D match, TRBD1 (7 bases). The V end was cut by 5 bases, the J end by 4 bases, with 25 bases between. The CDR3 length is 18 residues. Germline V gene sequence: CDR1 SGHAT, CDR2 FQNNGV. CDR3: CASSRSLRRDREADTQYF. The CDR3 DNA follows: TGTGCCAGCAGCCGAAGTTTACGTAGAGACAGGGAGGCAGATACGCAGTATTTT.

This clonotype was counted between two and nine times. The V call is TRBV9, the J call TRBJ2-1; a weak D match, TRBD2 (6 bases). Germline V gene lookup returns CDR1 SGDLS and CDR2 YYNGEE. This CDR3 has 15 residues. V was pared by 4 bases and J by 7 bases, with 18 bases between. The CDR3 region has the DNA TGTGCCAGCAGCCTGGAGGGGTCGAAAGTTAATGAGCAGTTCTTC. This encodes CASSLEGSKVNEQFF.

The chain is built from TRBV20-1 and TRBJ1-6; a possible D gene is TRBD1 (5 bases). The CDR3 is made up of 15 amino acids. V was clipped by 0 bases and J by 13 bases, with 19 bases between them. The germline gives CDR1 DFQATT, CDR2 SNEGSKA (reference sequence). CDR3 coding DNA: TGCAGTGCTAGAGATCTGGGGGGAATGACCGGCCCCCTCCACTTT. It yields the protein CSARDLGGMTGPLHF.

The chain links TRBV3-1 to TRBJ2-1; TRBD2 agrees at 9 bases. The V gene's germline CDR1 is LGHDT and CDR2 YNNKEL (reference sequence). With V trimmed by 1 base and J by 7 bases, 14 bases remained unmatched. This CDR3 contains 18 residues. The CDR3: CASSQVLAGPYLGNEQFF. Written as DNA, the CDR3 is TGTGCCAGCAGCCAAGTGCTAGCGGGACCGTACCTGGGGAATGAGCAGTTCTTC.

This clonotype was observed at least ten times. The chain combines TRBV20-1 with TRBJ1-5, with 11 bases matching TRBD1. The germline V gene has CDR1 DFQATT and CDR2 SNEGSKA (reference sequence). With V trimmed by 7 bases and J by 4 bases, 6 bases remained unmatched. This CDR3 has 14 amino acids. CDR3 sequence (DNA): TGCAGTGTAGGGACAGGGGGGATGAATCAGCCCCAGCATTTT. Translated, it gives CSVGTGGMNQPQHF.

This clonotype was observed a few times. The rearrangement joins TRBV4-3 to TRBJ2-3; weak D call: TRBD2 (5 bases). The germline gives CDR1 LGHNA, CDR2 YSLEER. CDR3 length: 15 amino acids. Trimming removed 4 bases at V and 1 base at J, with 12 bases between. CDR3 DNA sequence: TGCGCCAGCAGCCGACTATACGCGGGCACAGATACGCAGTATTTT. It codes for CASSRLYAGTDTQYF.

This clonotype was observed many times. The CDR3 end shows no conserved phenylalanine or tryptophan, and so a read error is likely. The DNA is left out, because the CDR3 cannot be placed on it with certainty; the CDR3 is given as TCRdb lists it. This sequence joins TRBV10-3 and TRBJ1-2; TRBD1, the D gene given by the table, was not confirmed from the DNA. Counting both end residues, the CDR3 totals 11 amino acids. Germline CDR1 and CDR2: ENHRY and SYGVKD. CDR3 amino acids: CAIGTGWEVSL.

The J gene is TRBJ2-1, the V gene TRBV2, with D maybe TRBD2 (6 bases). The CDR3 runs 14 residues. V lost 3 bases, J lost 3 bases, and 9 bases lay in between. Germline V gene sequence: CDR1 SNHLY, CDR2 FYNNEI. CDR3 nucleotide sequence: TGTGCCAGCAGTGAGAGTAGCGGCTACAATGAGCAGTTCTTC. This encodes CASSESSGYNEQFF.

The V gene is TRBV7-6, the J gene TRBJ2-7; the match to TRBD1 covers 7 bases. Trimming cost V 0 bases and J 3 bases; bases outside gene matches: 5. Germline V gives CDR1 SGHVS, CDR2 FNYEAQ. The CDR3 loop spans 15 amino acids. CDR3 in amino acids: CASSLAAGGNYEQYF. DNA of the CDR3: TGTGCCAGCAGCTTAGCGGCAGGGGGTAACTACGAGCAGTACTTC.

This clonotype was observed a handful of times. This rearrangement joins TRBV27 to TRBJ2-3; TRBD2 aligns across 7 bases. The germline gives CDR1 MNHEY, CDR2 SMNVEV (reference sequence). The V and J ends lost 1 base and 1 base, in that order; junction bases with no gene match: 2. The CDR3 is 15 amino acids. CDR3 region: CASSLLLAGTDTQYF. The CDR3, as DNA: TGTGCCAGCAGTTTATTGCTAGCGGGCACAGATACGCAGTATTTT.

The table lists this clonotype with a few counts. The J gene is TRBJ1-5, the V gene TRBV20-1, with TRBD1 as a possible D gene (5 bases). Germline V CDR1 and CDR2: DFQATT, SNEGSKA (reference sequence). This CDR3 has 13 residues. V dropped 3 bases and J dropped 5 bases, with 11 bases sitting between them. CDR3: CSASQGRDQPQHF. The CDR3 bases are TGCAGTGCTAGCCAGGGCCGGGATCAGCCCCAGCATTTT.

This clonotype was seen only a few times. J is TRBJ2-3 and V is TRBV7-9, with 8 bases fitting TRBD2. The J segment lost 2 bases and the V segment lost 5 bases, leaving 6 bases of the junction unmatched. The CDR3 is made up of 15 amino acids. Germline values: CDR1 SEHNR, CDR2 FQNEAQ (reference sequence). CDR3 sequence (DNA): TGTGCCAGCAGCGGGTCTAGCGGGTCCACAGATACGCAGTATTTT. Translation: CASSGSSGSTDTQYF.

CDR3 nucleotides: TGTGCCAGCAGTCCCCCAGGGCGACTTTTTAACTATGGCTACACCTTC. Translating it yields CASSPPGRLFNYGYTF. The chain joins TRBV28 to TRBJ1-2, with a tentative D call TRBD1 (5 bases). Germline V gene sequence: CDR1 MDHEN, CDR2 SYDVKM. V lost 5 bases and J lost 1, with 17 bases in between. The CDR3 consists of 16 residues.

This clonotype was seen a few times. This chain links TRBV14 with TRBJ2-3, with 9 bases fitting TRBD2. V trimming: 3 bases; J trimming: 2 bases; junction bases outside the gene matches: 3. Germline V gene data show CDR1 as SGHDN and CDR2 as FVKESK. The CDR3 covers 15 residues. The CDR3 coding sequence is TGTGCCAGCAGCCACCTAGCGGGAATCACAGATACGCAGTATTTT. Protein sequence: CASSHLAGITDTQYF.

V is TRBV21-1 and J is TRBJ2-3; the D call TRBD2 from the table was never checked on the DNA. TRBV21-1 is a pseudogene locus. The CDR3 is 20 amino acids. The DNA for the CDR3 is TGTGCCAGCACCACCCCCCCGGGGGAGCGGGGAGGGGACGGCACAGATACGCAGTATTTT. Its protein product is CASTTPPGERGGDGTDTQYF.

This clonotype has just a few counts. This chain uses TRBV20-1 with TRBJ2-1; 11 bases line up with TRBD1. CDR1 is DFQATT, CDR2 SNEGSKA, per germline (reference sequence). V lost 3 bases and J lost 8; bases outside the gene matches: 3. The CDR3 is 13 residues long. The CDR3 region is CSARDRGLYEQFF. The CDR3, as DNA: TGCAGTGCTAGGGACAGGGGGCTGTATGAGCAGTTCTTC.

This clonotype was counted ten times or more. J is TRBJ1-3 and V is TRBV10-3, with D uncertain. CDR1 and CDR2 from the germline V gene are ENHRY and SYGVKD. Deletions cut 2 bases from V and 0 bases from J, with 8 bases between. The CDR3 runs 15 residues. The CDR3 loop is CAISEMGLSGNTIYF. CDR3 sequence (DNA): TGTGCCATCAGTGAGATGGGTCTCTCTGGAAACACCATATATTTT.

This clonotype came up a few times. The chain recombines TRBV7-2 with TRBJ2-5; D possibly corresponds to TRBD1 (5 bases). This CDR3 contains 12 residues. The germline gives CDR1 SGHTA, CDR2 FQGNSA. The germline V and J ends were trimmed by 10 bases and 5 bases, with 14 bases remaining between them. The CDR3 spells CATQAGHETQYF. CDR3 nucleotides: TGTGCCACACAAGCAGGGCACGAGACCCAGTACTTC.

With respect to this clonotype: One end of the junction fails to match germline, which may point to a read error. The gene calls are TRBV3-1 and TRBJ1-1; the match to TRBD1 covers 8 bases. Germline V CDR1 and CDR2: LGHDT, YNNKEL (reference sequence). The CDR3 is 13 residues long. The CDR3, as DNA: TGTGCCAGCAGCGGCCGGGACAGGACAAGATTGGGCTTT. Translated, it gives CASSGRDRTRLGF.

The chain uses TRBV28 and TRBJ2-7; TRBD1 aligns across 7 bases. The CDR3 is made up of 17 amino acids. The ends lost 2 bases at V and 2 bases at J; junction bases unmatched: 12. Germline V gene data show CDR1 as MDHEN and CDR2 as SYDVKM. The CDR3 spells CASSLRSLGQLTYEQYF. In DNA, the CDR3 is TGTGCCAGCAGTTTAAGGTCCCTGGGACAGCTAACCTACGAGCAGTACTTC.

V and J are TRBV11-3 and TRBJ2-2; D gene unclear. Trimming pared 4 bases from V and 5 bases from J, leaving 8 bases between. Per the germline V gene, CDR1 is SGHNT and CDR2 is YENEEA. The CDR3 loop spans 13 amino acids. The CDR3 is CASSSIATGELFF. In nucleotides, the CDR3 is TGTGCCAGCAGCTCCATTGCTACCGGGGAGCTGTTTTTT.

The chain is built from TRBV20-1 and TRBJ2-7; maybe TRBD2 (6 bases). The CDR3 is 16 residues long. V lost 0 bases, J lost 5 bases, and 20 bases lay in between. CDR1 and CDR2 from the germline V gene are DFQATT and SNEGSKA (reference sequence). For the CDR3, the DNA is TGCAGTGCTAGAGATCTACGGGGGTACCTTACTGACGAGCAGTACTTC. Protein sequence: CSARDLRGYLTDEQYF.

This clonotype was counted between two and nine times. The J gene is TRBJ1-1, the V gene TRBV7-8; 9 bases map to TRBD1. The CDR3 loop spans 14 amino acids. Germline assignment: CDR1 SGHVS and CDR2 FQNEAQ. V trimming: 6 bases; J trimming: 2 bases; junction bases outside the gene matches: 4. CDR3: CASRRDRANTEAFF. CDR3 DNA: TGTGCCAGCAGAAGGGACAGGGCTAACACTGAAGCTTTCTTT. The variable domain in full, completed from reference TRBV7-8 and TRBJ1-1, reads GAGVSQSPRYKVAKRGQDVALRCDPISGHVSLFWYQQALGQGPEFLTYFQNEAQLDKSGLPSDRFFAERPEGSVSTLKIQRTQQEDSAVYLCASRRDRANTEAFFGQGTRLTVV.

This rearrangement joins TRBV20-1 to TRBJ1-1; 7 positions agree with TRBD1. CDR1 is DFQATT, CDR2 SNEGSKA, per germline (reference sequence). J gave up 1 base and V 3 bases, and 5 bases lay outside the gene matches. This CDR3 spans 14 amino acids. CDR3 amino acids: CSARDRSSNTEAFF. In DNA, the CDR3 is TGCAGTGCTAGGGACAGGTCTTCGAACACTGAAGCTTTCTTT.

The sample holds a few counts of this clonotype. This chain joins TRBV5-1 and TRBJ2-1; TRBD2 agrees at 10 bases. The CDR3 runs to 16 residues. V lost 0 bases and J lost 8; bases outside the gene matches: 8. The germline V gene has CDR1 SGHRS and CDR2 YFSETQ. The DNA for the CDR3 is TGCGCCAGCAGCTTGGCCGAAGCGGGGGGGCCGGATGAGCAGTTCTTC. It is translated as CASSLAEAGGPDEQFF.